One sample yielded the 4 T cell receptor beta chains listed below, sequenced in a study of blood T cell repertoires in COVID-19. Repertoires were generated with immunoSEQ multiplex PCR, while TCRdb's copy carries only in-frame clones and drops some. This sample has 140,000 or so clones; 79% occur once, and the top ten carry roughly 8.7%. Sequencing was done on a sample of peripheral blood. The receptors were sampled from a middle-aged man with active or convalescent COVID-19.

This sequence joins TRBV27 and TRBJ1-3; TRBD1 agrees at 8 bases. CDR1 and CDR2 from the germline V gene are MNHEY and SMNVEV (reference sequence). CDR3 length: 16 residues. After removal of 6 bases from V and 4 bases from J, the junction contained 11 bases not matched to a gene. In DNA form, the CDR3 reads TGTGCCAGCAGGCCAAGTTGGACAGGGCTCGGAAACACCATATATTTT. Its translation: CASRPSWTGLGNTIYF.

The rearrangement links TRBV6-5 to TRBJ2-5, with no clear D. Trimming stripped 7 bases from V and 5 bases from J, with 17 bases between. Germline V CDR1 and CDR2: MNHEY, SVGAGI. The CDR3 spans 14 residues. This CDR3 is CASTRRPEAETQYF. In DNA, the CDR3 is TGTGCCAGCACTAGGCGCCCAGAAGCCGAGACCCAGTACTTC.

This rearrangement joins TRBV15 to TRBJ2-1, with D perhaps TRBD2 (6 bases). Germline CDR1 is LNHNV and CDR2 is YYDKDF (reference sequence). Trimming took 6 bases from V and 3 from J, leaving 12 bases between them. The CDR3 loop spans 14 amino acids. CDR3 coding DNA: TGTGCCACCAGTGCTAGGAGGGGCTACAATGAGCAGTTCTTC. Translating it yields CATSARRGYNEQFF.

V usage is TRBV29-1 and J usage is TRBJ1-1; weak D call: TRBD1 (5 bases). The CDR3 has 13 amino acids. V was clipped by 7 bases and J by 10 bases, with 22 bases between them. Germline CDR1 reads SQVTM; CDR2 reads ANQGSEA. CDR3 in amino acids: CSAVIGQAGGAFF. The CDR3 bases are TGCAGCGCCGTTATTGGGCAAGCCGGGGGAGCTTTCTTT.